These 24 T cell receptor beta chains were sequenced from one sample in a study of cytomegalovirus exposure and HLA in healthy donors. Data came from immunoSEQ multiplex PCR; TCRdb stores just in-frame clones and leaves some out. The profile covers tens of thousands of clones, with about 96% appearing a single time and around 2.5% taken by the ten largest. Material: PBMCs. The receptors were sampled from a man aged 18 to 29 in good health and CMV-seronegative.

V and J are TRBV27 and TRBJ2-2; D remains unclear. The V gene's germline CDR1 is MNHEY and CDR2 SMNVEV (reference sequence). CDR3 length: 11 residues. Trimming took off 4 bases at V and 7 bases at J, with 4 bases between the two ends. CDR3 residues: CASSSYGELFF. CDR3 nucleotides: TGTGCCAGCAGTTCCTACGGGGAGCTGTTTTTT.

This rearrangement joins TRBV5-1 to TRBJ2-5, with D possibly being TRBD2 (5 bases). This CDR3 is 14 amino acids long. The V and J ends lost 0 bases and 2 bases respectively, with 8 bases between them. CDR1 is SGHRS, CDR2 YFSETQ, per germline. CDR3 in DNA: TGCGCCAGCAGCTTGGATCCGGGACAAGAGACCCAGTACTTC. This sequence encodes CASSLDPGQETQYF.

The chain recombines TRBV5-4 with TRBJ1-6, with a possible D match to TRBD1 (5 bases). The CDR3 extends over 15 amino acids. V was cut by 0 bases and J by 5 bases, with 9 bases left in between. CDR1 and CDR2 (germline): SGHNT, YYREEE (reference sequence). CDR3 sequence reads: CASSLEGINNSPLHF. In DNA form, the CDR3 reads TGTGCCAGCAGCTTGGAGGGGATTAATAATTCACCCCTCCACTTT.

This chain connects TRBV28 to TRBJ1-5; 11 positions match TRBD1. Trimming removed 6 bases from V and 3 bases from J; junction bases left unmatched: 10. CDR1 and CDR2 (germline): MDHEN, SYDVKM. The CDR3 extends over 17 amino acids. The CDR3 sequence is CASSFFRDRGFNQPQHF. The CDR3 DNA is TGTGCCAGCAGCTTCTTCCGGGACAGGGGGTTCAATCAGCCCCAGCATTTT.

The chain couples TRBV2 to TRBJ2-2, with 14 nucleotides matching TRBD2. Germline trimming cut 10 bases from V and 5 bases from J; bases unmatched to any gene: 3. Germline V gene sequence: CDR1 SNHLY, CDR2 FYNNEI. The CDR3 consists of 14 residues. CDR3 region: CATGTSGRTGELFF. CDR3 bases: TGTGCCACCGGGACTAGCGGGAGAACCGGGGAGCTGTTTTTT.

This clone was seen only once. The rearrangement joins TRBV27 to TRBJ1-1; D is unclear. CDR3 length equals 14 residues. V lost 4 bases, J lost 2 bases, and 11 bases lay in between. Germline values: CDR1 MNHEY, CDR2 SMNVEV (reference sequence). The CDR3 is CASSSGLYNTEAFF. The CDR3, as DNA: TGTGCCAGCAGTTCCGGGTTGTACAACACTGAAGCTTTCTTT.

The genes are TRBV4-2 and TRBJ2-2; 9 bases line up with TRBD1. Germline V lookup: CDR1 LGHNA, CDR2 YNFKEQ. V lost 4 bases to trimming and J lost 5 bases; unmatched junction nucleotides: 5. The CDR3 consists of 15 residues. The CDR3 reads CASSLADRGTGELFF. The CDR3 region has the DNA TGTGCCAGCAGCCTCGCGGACAGGGGAACCGGGGAGCTGTTTTTT.

The chain uses TRBV7-8 and TRBJ1-2, with 8 bases matching TRBD1. With V trimmed by 1 base and J by 7 bases, 8 bases remained unmatched. The CDR3 extends over 15 amino acids. Germline loops: CDR1 SGHVS, CDR2 FQNEAQ. The CDR3 sequence: CASSLDQGARGGYTF. The CDR3 bases are TGTGCCAGCAGCTTAGATCAGGGGGCGAGAGGTGGCTACACCTTC.

The rearrangement uses TRBV5-1 and TRBJ2-2, with 7 positions matching TRBD2. CDR3 size: 15 residues. The V and J ends lost 7 bases and 5 bases, in that order; junction bases with no gene match: 11. Germline V gene sequence: CDR1 SGHRS, CDR2 YFSETQ. The CDR3 protein is CASSGSGSETGELFF. The DNA for the CDR3 is TGCGCCAGCTCGGGTAGCGGGTCGGAAACCGGGGAGCTGTTTTTT.

The V call is TRBV28, the J call TRBJ1-1; 7 positions match TRBD1. The trim removed 5 bases at V and 3 bases at J, leaving 3 bases unmatched. This CDR3 spans 13 amino acids. The V gene's germline CDR1 is MDHEN and CDR2 SYDVKM. The CDR3 region has the DNA TGTGCCAGCAGTCATGACAGGGACACTGAAGCTTTCTTT. Residues: CASSHDRDTEAFF.

The chain is built from TRBV10-1 and TRBJ2-1; tentatively, D is TRBD2 (5 bases). Trimming took off 5 bases at V and 0 bases at J, with 20 bases between the two ends. CDR3 length: 18 residues. The germline CDR1 and CDR2 sequences are WNHNN and SYGVQD (reference sequence). In nucleotides, the CDR3 is TGCGCCAGCAGTAGAACACAATTCGGGGTGAGCTCCTACAATGAGCAGTTCTTC. Amino acid sequence: CASSRTQFGVSSYNEQFF.

V is TRBV2 and J is TRBJ2-7; TRBD2 agrees at 7 bases. This CDR3 comprises 14 residues. The germline gives CDR1 SNHLY, CDR2 FYNNEI. The V segment lost 6 bases and the J segment 2 bases; nucleotides outside the gene matches: 7. The CDR3 region has the DNA TGTGCCAGCAGGATAGCGGGTTCGGCCTACGAGCAGTACTTC. It is translated as CASRIAGSAYEQYF.

Regarding this clone: The same CDR3 can be traced to other DNA sequences in this sample. The chain links TRBV9 to TRBJ2-5; D might be TRBD2 (5 bases). Germline-derived CDR1 and CDR2 are SGDLS and YYNGEE. The CDR3 loop spans 13 amino acids. V lost 0 bases and J lost 4, with 7 bases in between. CDR3 sequence (DNA): TGTGCCAGCAGCGTAGCAGGAGGAGAGACCCAGTACTTC. Its protein product is CASSVAGGETQYF.

The chain joins TRBV5-6 to TRBJ1-6; 7 bases agree with TRBD1. The V gene's germline CDR1 is SGHDT and CDR2 YYEEEE. This CDR3 region has 14 residues. V gave up 4 bases and J gave up 8 bases; unmatched junction bases: 6. The CDR3 loop reads CASSRQDRDSPLHF. The CDR3 DNA follows: TGTGCCAGCAGCCGGCAAGACAGGGATTCACCCCTCCACTTT.

The chain joins TRBV5-4 to TRBJ2-7, with TRBD2 identical over 7 bases. V lost 2 bases, J lost 3 bases, and 5 bases stayed unmatched. Germline values: CDR1 SGHNT, CDR2 YYREEE (reference sequence). The CDR3 has 14 residues. The CDR3 loop reads CASSFSLADYEQYF. The CDR3 nucleotides are TGTGCCAGCAGCTTTTCTCTAGCGGACTACGAGCAGTACTTC. Variable domain in full (rest from reference TRBV5-4 and TRBJ2-7): ETGVTQSPTHLIKTRGQQVTLRCSSQSGHNTVSWYQQALGQGPQFIFQYYREEENGRGNFPPRFSGLQFPNYSSELNVNALELDDSALYLCASSFSLADYEQYFGPGTRLTVT.

V gene TRBV7-2 combines with J gene TRBJ2-7; 7 positions match TRBD2. Trimming at V came to 1 base and at J to 9 bases, leaving 9 bases not matched to a gene. The CDR3 runs to 14 residues. Looked up from germline, CDR1 is SGHTA and CDR2 is FQGNSA. The CDR3 bases are TGTGCCAGCAGCTTAGGGGGAGGGGTACGTCGGCAGTACTTC. Its translation: CASSLGGGVRRQYF. The variable domain in full, completed from reference TRBV7-2 and TRBJ2-7, reads GAGVSQSPSNKVTEKGKDVELRCDPISGHTALYWYRQSLGQGLEFLIYFQGNSAPDKSGLPSDRFSAERTGGSVSTLTIQRTQQEDSAVYLCASSLGGGVRRQYFGPGTRLTVT.

The chain is built from TRBV19 and TRBJ2-7; 9 bases are a match to TRBD1. The CDR3 has 15 residues. The germline V gene has CDR1 LNHDA and CDR2 SQIVND (reference sequence). V lost 3 bases and J lost 5; bases outside the gene matches: 8. Here the CDR3 reads CASSIQGTGIHEQYF. As DNA, the CDR3 is TGTGCCAGTAGTATTCAAGGGACAGGGATCCACGAGCAGTACTTC. The full variable domain, in which reference TRBV19 and TRBJ2-7 provide the parts outside the CDR3, is DGGITQSPKYLFRKEGQNVTLSCEQNLNHDAMYWYRQDPGQGLRLIYYSQIVNDFQKGDIAEGYSVSREKKESFPLTVTSAQKNPTAFYLCASSIQGTGIHEQYFGPGTRLTVT.

The chain is built from TRBV7-7 and TRBJ2-2; tentatively, D is TRBD1 (6 bases). CDR1 and CDR2 (germline): SSHAT, FNYEAQ (reference sequence). The length of the CDR3 is 14 residues. The CDR3: CASRRTENTGELFF. CDR3 sequence (DNA): TGTGCTAGCCGCCGGACAGAGAACACCGGGGAGCTGTTTTTT.

This chain joins TRBV6-5 and TRBJ1-4, with TRBD1 matching 7 bases. CDR1 is MNHEY, CDR2 SVGAGI, per germline. V dropped 5 bases and J dropped 8; count of bases not matched to a gene: 8. The CDR3 is 14 amino acids. The CDR3 region has the DNA TGTGCCAGCAGTCCAAACAGGGGATTAGAAAAACTGTTTTTT. This sequence encodes CASSPNRGLEKLFF.

The CDR3 DNA reads TGTGCCAGCAGTGAATCGAGGCAGCCTAAAGAGACCCAGTACTTC. This codes for CASSESRQPKETQYF. The V gene is TRBV25-1, the J gene TRBJ2-5; no reliable D call. The CDR3 contains 15 residues. Germline assignment: CDR1 MGHDK and CDR2 SYGVNS. Trimming stripped 1 base from V and 3 bases from J, with 12 bases between.

The V call is TRBV19, the J call TRBJ1-1; D perhaps matches TRBD1 (5 bases). From germline, CDR1 is LNHDA and CDR2 SQIVND (reference sequence). Trimming left V 3 bases short and J 0 bases short, with 8 bases between. This CDR3 has 14 residues. The CDR3 DNA follows: TGTGCCAGTAGTATCGGGGGTATGAACACTGAAGCTTTCTTT. It specifies CASSIGGMNTEAFF.

The chain recombines TRBV28 with TRBJ1-5; 8 nucleotides align to TRBD1. The V gene end was trimmed by 3 bases and the J gene end by 1 base; junction bases not matched to a gene: 2. The CDR3 runs to 15 residues. In germline, CDR1 is MDHEN, CDR2 SYDVKM. The CDR3 DNA reads TGTGCCAGCAGTTTTGGACAGGGAAGCAATCAGCCCCAGCATTTT. It is translated as CASSFGQGSNQPQHF.

This clone has only one observation. The chain couples TRBV2 to TRBJ2-5, with D uncertain. CDR1 and CDR2 (germline): SNHLY, FYNNEI. Trimming pared 4 bases from V and 7 bases from J, leaving 4 bases between. This CDR3 contains 10 residues. In DNA, the CDR3 is TGTGCCAGCAGTGGAGGGACCCAGTACTTC. Protein sequence: CASSGGTQYF.

This clone was observed a single time. The chain combines TRBV19 with TRBJ1-1, with 7 positions matching TRBD1. The germline V gene encodes CDR1 LNHDA and CDR2 SQIVND (reference sequence). This CDR3 contains 15 residues. Losses at the gene ends were 7 bases for V and 4 bases for J; bases not matched to a gene: 12. The CDR3 reads CASKDRASPSTEAFF. In DNA form, the CDR3 reads TGTGCCAGTAAAGACAGGGCAAGCCCTAGCACTGAAGCTTTCTTT.